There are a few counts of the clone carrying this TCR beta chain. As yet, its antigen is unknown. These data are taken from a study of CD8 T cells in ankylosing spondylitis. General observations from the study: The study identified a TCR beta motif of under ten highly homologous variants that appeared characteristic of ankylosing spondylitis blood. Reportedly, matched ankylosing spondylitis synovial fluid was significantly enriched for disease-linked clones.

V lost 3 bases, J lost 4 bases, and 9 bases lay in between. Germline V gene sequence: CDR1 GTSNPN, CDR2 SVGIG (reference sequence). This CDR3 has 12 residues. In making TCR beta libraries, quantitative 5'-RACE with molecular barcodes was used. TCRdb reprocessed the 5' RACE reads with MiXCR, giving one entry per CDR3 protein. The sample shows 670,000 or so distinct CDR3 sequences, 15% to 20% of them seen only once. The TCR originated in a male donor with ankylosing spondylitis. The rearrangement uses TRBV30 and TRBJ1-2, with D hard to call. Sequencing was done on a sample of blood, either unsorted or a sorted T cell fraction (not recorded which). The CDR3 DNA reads TGTGCCTGGAGCCGACATCCCTATGGCTACACCTTC. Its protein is CAWSRHPYGYTF.